The next 26 T cell receptor beta chains were all read from a single sample in a study of response to subunit inactivated influenza vaccine. TCRdb fed the RT-PCR reads into MiXCR, producing one record per CDR3 protein. The sample has approximately 290,000 distinct CDR3 sequences, around 20% seen once; the top ten hold around 10%. Here the sequenced sample was PBMCs from blood, taken about 20 months after vaccination. The receptors here all came from a man aged 50 to 75 who received an inactivated influenza vaccine.

In this sample, this clonotype turned up many times. The J gene is TRBJ1-5, the V gene TRBV12-3 or TRBV12-4, with a possible D match to TRBD1 (5 bases). The V end lost 3 bases, the J end lost 5 bases, and 11 bases lay between the germline ends. CDR3 length equals 14 residues. CDR3 coding DNA: TGTGCCAGCAGTTTCGCCAGGGATGATCAGCCCCAGCATTTT. This encodes CASSFARDDQPQHF.

This clonotype was detected a few times. The V and J genes are TRBV7-2 and TRBJ2-3, with TRBD1 matching over 8 bases. The CDR3 totals 14 residues. Losses at the gene ends were 5 bases for V and 5 bases for J; bases not matched to a gene: 6. Germline V lookup: CDR1 SGHTA, CDR2 FQGNSA. CDR3 in amino acids: CASSVRGRIDTQYF. For the CDR3, the DNA is TGTGCCAGCAGCGTCAGGGGGCGCATAGATACGCAGTATTTT.

This chain links TRBV7-9 with TRBJ2-5; 11 nucleotides align to TRBD2. The CDR3 consists of 17 residues. Per the germline V gene, CDR1 is SEHNR and CDR2 is FQNEAQ (reference sequence). After removal of 2 bases from V and 0 bases from J, the junction contained 5 bases not matched to a gene. For the CDR3, the DNA is TGTGCCAGCAGCTTATATATGGGACTAGCGGACCAAGAGACCCAGTACTTC. Translated, it gives CASSLYMGLADQETQYF.

This clonotype was detected many times. This chain connects TRBV19 to TRBJ1-2; tentatively, D is TRBD1 (5 bases). The germline V gene has CDR1 LNHDA and CDR2 SQIVND (reference sequence). The V end lost 6 bases, the J end lost 4 bases, and 18 bases lay between the germline ends. The CDR3 spans 15 residues. The CDR3 here is CASREGSGLSYGYTF. CDR3 bases: TGTGCCAGTAGGGAGGGATCGGGACTCAGCTATGGCTACACCTTC.

This clonotype occurred once. This sequence joins TRBV6-5 and TRBJ2-2; D not resolved. Trimming left V 2 bases short and J 0 bases short, with 4 bases between. The CDR3 consists of 14 residues. Germline V gives CDR1 MNHEY, CDR2 SVGAGI. CDR3 protein: CASSYTPNTGELFF. The CDR3 nucleotides read TGTGCCAGCAGTTACACACCGAACACCGGGGAGCTGTTTTTT.

Only a few counts were recorded for this clonotype. This chain connects TRBV19 to TRBJ1-2; D ambiguous. The CDR3 is made up of 12 amino acids. Per germline, CDR1 LNHDA and CDR2 SQIVND (reference sequence). Trimming removed 3 bases from V and 5 bases from J, with 7 bases in between. CDR3 nucleotide sequence: TGTGCCAGTAGTATTCCCCAGTATGGCTACACCTTC. Its translation is CASSIPQYGYTF.

This clonotype was detected only a few times. The chain is built from TRBV7-9 and TRBJ1-5, with no clear D. This CDR3 has 16 residues. The germline V and J ends were trimmed by 0 bases and 3 bases, with 12 bases remaining between them. CDR1 is SEHNR and CDR2 is FQNEAQ in the germline V gene (reference sequence). DNA for the CDR3: TGTGCCAGCAGCTTAGCGGCAGGTGGGATCAATCAGCCCCAGCATTTT. Encoded protein: CASSLAAGGINQPQHF.

This clonotype turned up a few times. CDR3 nucleotide sequence: TGCGCCAGCAGCCAAGCGACCGGGGGATACTATAATTCACCCCTCCACTTT. It yields the protein CASSQATGGYYNSPLHF. The V call is TRBV4-3, the J call TRBJ1-6; a possible D gene is TRBD1 (5 bases). This CDR3 comprises 17 residues. Trimming took 1 base from V and 3 from J, leaving 13 bases between them. Germline V lookup: CDR1 LGHNA, CDR2 YSLEER.

The table lists this clonotype with many counts. V is TRBV12-3 or TRBV12-4 and J is TRBJ2-7; TRBD1 matches at 8 bases. The junction had 5 bases not matched to a gene; V was cut back by 6 bases and J by 1 base. This CDR3 contains 14 residues. The CDR3 loop reads CASSSDRGSYEQYF. For the CDR3, the DNA is TGTGCCAGCAGCAGCGACAGGGGATCCTACGAGCAGTACTTC.

This clonotype was observed many times. The genes are TRBV7-2 and TRBJ1-2; a possible D gene is TRBD1 (5 bases). Germline V CDR1 and CDR2: SGHTA, FQGNSA. The ends were cut back, 3 bases at V and 4 bases at J, with 12 bases in the middle. CDR3 length: 14 amino acids. CDR3 sequence (DNA): TGTGCCAGCAGCTTTTCCAGGGACTCCTATGGCTACACCTTC. Its translation: CASSFSRDSYGYTF.

The chain employs TRBV5-5 and TRBJ1-4; TRBD1 agrees at 8 bases. V was pared by 5 bases and J by 8 bases, with 5 bases of the junction left unmatched. CDR1 and CDR2 (germline): SGHKS, YYEKEE (reference sequence). CDR3 length: 13 residues. The CDR3 reads CASRTGDGEKLFF. In DNA form, the CDR3 reads TGTGCCAGCAGGACAGGGGATGGCGAAAAACTGTTTTTT.

The DNA of the CDR3 is TGCTGTTCTAGAGGACAGGGACAGGGATTCCAGACTGAAGCTTTCTTT. It is translated as CCSRGQGQGFQTEAFF. This chain uses TRBV20-1 with TRBJ1-1; 9 bases line up with TRBD1. CDR1 DFQATT and CDR2 SNEGSKA come from the germline V gene (reference sequence). The CDR3 length is 16 residues.

This clonotype has just a few counts. The V gene is TRBV25-1, the J gene TRBJ2-1; TRBD1 is a possible D gene (6 bases). Trimming shortened V by 8 bases and J by 5 bases, and 19 bases separated the two germline ends. The CDR3 has 15 amino acids. CDR1 and CDR2 (germline): MGHDK, SYGVNS. As DNA, the CDR3 is TGTGCCAGCGAAACGGGATGGGGGCCTAACAATGAGCAGTTCTTC. This translates into CASETGWGPNNEQFF.

This chain joins TRBV20-1 and TRBJ1-1, with D possibly TRBD1 on 6 matching bases. Germline assignment: CDR1 DFQATT and CDR2 SNEGSKA (reference sequence). V dropped 3 bases and J dropped 4 bases, with 15 bases sitting between them. The CDR3 is 14 amino acids. The CDR3 here is CSARTPGGRTEAFF. The CDR3 DNA reads TGCAGTGCTAGGACGCCGGGGGGCCGCACTGAAGCTTTCTTT.

The chain links TRBV4-1 to TRBJ2-5, with D unclear. The CDR3 is 15 amino acids. Per the germline V gene, CDR1 is MGHRA and CDR2 is YSYEKL. V shed 0 bases and J shed 9 bases, with 17 bases lying between them. This CDR3 is CASSQDSGTGLPQYF. The DNA for the CDR3 is TGCGCCAGCAGCCAAGACTCTGGAACCGGGCTTCCCCAGTACTTC.

This clonotype was recorded at least ten times. The chain joins TRBV29-1 to TRBJ1-1; D uncertain. Per germline, CDR1 SQVTM and CDR2 ANQGSEA. V gave up 4 bases and J gave up 10 bases, with 19 bases separating them. The CDR3 loop spans 13 amino acids. The CDR3 nucleotides read TGCAGCGTTGTAATAGCGGGCGTGATGCTAGCTTTCTTT. It translates to CSVVIAGVMLAFF.

This clonotype has more than one count but fewer than ten. The chain combines TRBV29-1 with TRBJ2-2; TRBD2 matches at 7 bases. With 6 bases clipped from V and 0 bases from J, the junction kept 4 bases outside the gene matches. The V gene's germline CDR1 is SQVTM and CDR2 ANQGSEA. CDR3 length equals 14 residues. CDR3 loop: CSVRGTTNTGELFF. The CDR3 DNA is TGCAGCGTCCGGGGGACTACGAACACCGGGGAGCTGTTTTTT.

This clonotype has more than one count but fewer than ten. This chain links TRBV11-1 with TRBJ1-6; 9 bases line up with TRBD1. V lost 5 bases and J lost 7; bases outside the gene matches: 6. The CDR3 totals 15 residues. Germline lookup yields CDR1 SGHAT and CDR2 FQDESV (reference sequence). The CDR3 DNA follows: TGTGCCAGCAGCCTCACAGGGGGCGGGAATTCACCCCTCCACTTT. Translated: CASSLTGGGNSPLHF.

The gene calls are TRBV7-8 and TRBJ1-5, with no clear D. CDR3 size: 15 residues. Trimming took off 5 bases at V and 2 bases at J, with 13 bases between the two ends. Germline-derived CDR1 and CDR2 are SGHVS and FQNEAQ. Written as DNA, the CDR3 is TGTGCCAGCAGCCCCTCTGCCGTGGGCAATCAGCCCCAGCATTTT. Translation gives CASSPSAVGNQPQHF.

This chain connects TRBV7-2 to TRBJ2-1; 10 bases align to TRBD2. Trimming cost V 8 bases and J 0 bases; bases outside gene matches: 4. This CDR3 contains 15 residues. From germline, CDR1 is SGHTA and CDR2 FQGNSA. CDR3 in amino acids: CASFSGRPSYNEQFF. In DNA form, the CDR3 reads TGTGCCAGCTTTAGCGGGAGGCCCTCCTACAATGAGCAGTTCTTC.

There are many counts of this clonotype. This sequence joins TRBV6-4 and TRBJ1-3; D is undetermined. CDR3 length: 17 residues. V was cut by 2 bases and J by 3 bases, with 17 bases left in between. Per germline, CDR1 MRHNA and CDR2 SNTAGT. CDR3 region: CASSDGEPSQGGNTIYF. CDR3 coding DNA: TGTGCCAGCAGTGACGGGGAGCCCAGCCAAGGTGGAAACACCATATATTTT.

V gene TRBV20-1 combines with J gene TRBJ2-7, with 13 bases aligning to TRBD2. The CDR3 length is 15 residues. Germline CDR1 is DFQATT and CDR2 is SNEGSKA (reference sequence). Trimming took 0 bases from V and 9 from J; bases not matched to a gene: 8. The CDR3 loop reads CSARDLGTSGNVQYF. In DNA, the CDR3 is TGCAGTGCTAGAGATTTAGGGACTAGCGGGAATGTGCAGTACTTC.

The table lists this clonotype with a few counts. V is TRBV29-1 and J is TRBJ1-3; D unclear. The CDR3 contains 13 residues. The ends were cut back, 5 bases at V and 2 bases at J, with 10 bases in the middle. Germline V gene lookup returns CDR1 SQVTM and CDR2 ANQGSEA. CDR3 DNA sequence: TGCAGCGTTTCCGGCAGTACTGGAAACACCATATATTTT. This sequence encodes CSVSGSTGNTIYF.

The chain recombines TRBV4-1 with TRBJ1-4; maybe TRBD1 (5 bases). The length of the CDR3 is 19 residues. Germline assignment: CDR1 MGHRA and CDR2 YSYEKL. V gave up 1 base and J gave up 4 bases, with 22 bases separating them. As DNA, the CDR3 is TGCGCCAGCAGCCAAGCAGTGGGACGAGTGGGGCAGGGTAATGAAAAACTGTTTTTT. Translation: CASSQAVGRVGQGNEKLFF.

This chain uses TRBV28 with TRBJ2-5, with 13 bases matching TRBD2. Germline CDR1 MDHEN, CDR2 SYDVKM. The V gene end was trimmed by 4 bases and the J gene end by 3 bases; junction bases not matched to a gene: 2. The CDR3 length is 15 residues. The CDR3 DNA reads as TGTGCCAGCAGTTACGGGACTAGCGGGGAAGAGACCCAGTACTTC. As protein: CASSYGTSGEETQYF.

The gene calls are TRBV7-8 and TRBJ1-6; no definite D call. The CDR3 covers 17 residues. CDR1 is SGHVS and CDR2 is FQNEAQ in the germline V gene. V was trimmed by 1 base and J by 3 bases, leaving 13 bases between them. CDR3 residues: CASSLGTAGIYNSPLHF. As DNA, the CDR3 is TGTGCCAGCAGCTTAGGGACGGCAGGCATCTATAATTCACCCCTCCACTTT.